The 5 T cell receptor beta chains reported below all come from one sample, sequenced in a study of regulatory T cells in long-lasting Graves disease. Time point here: newly diagnosed GD, antithyroid drugs for less than 3 months. The authors made the TCR library using RNA they extracted from PBMCs. With iRepertoire HTBI primers and Arm-PCR of CDR3 regions, TCR beta libraries were built. TCRdb reprocessed the multiplex PCR reads with MiXCR, giving one entry per CDR3 protein. Of about 530,000 distinct CDR3 sequences listed, roughly 15% are singletons. These records were also assigned to another study, of T cells in Graves' hyperthyroidism and ophthalmopathy.

The starting material was peripheral blood mononuclear cells (PBMCs), obtained at new diagnosis, from a patient treated with antithyroid drugs. The receptor source for this set is a woman aged 40-65 years with Graves disease.

This clonotype was counted a single time. The junction does not match germline at one end; this may be a read error. CDR3: CASSLSRGQETQHF. The CDR3 coding sequence is TGCGCCAGCAGCTTGTCGCGGGGTCAAGAGACCCAGCACTTC. The V and J genes are TRBV5-1 and TRBJ2-5; weak D call: TRBD2 (6 bases). Germline CDR1 and CDR2: SGHRS and YFSETQ. The CDR3 covers 14 residues. Filled out from reference TRBV5-1 and TRBJ2-5, the complete variable domain reads KAGVTQTPRYLIKTRGQQVTLSCSPISGHRSVSWYQQTPGQGLQFLFEYFSETQRNKGNFPGRFSGRQFSNSRSEMNVSTLELGDSALYLCASSLSRGQETQHFGPGTRLLVL.

This clonotype was seen many times. The V gene is TRBV7-3, the J gene TRBJ1-1; tentative D call: TRBD1 (6 bases). This CDR3 has 14 residues. The germline gives CDR1 SGHTA, CDR2 FQGTGA. Trimming removed 1 base at V and 3 bases at J, with 9 bases between. CDR3 sequence (DNA): TGTGCCAGCAGCTTAAGCGAGGGGGACACTGAAGCTTTCTTT. Its translation: CASSLSEGDTEAFF.

This clonotype was detected many times. The chain carries TRBV6-5 and TRBJ2-2; possibly TRBD1 for D (6 bases). Trimming removed 0 bases from V and 4 bases from J, with 9 bases in between. Germline V gene lookup returns CDR1 MNHEY and CDR2 SVGAGI. This CDR3 is built from 15 residues. This chain's CDR3 is CASSYSAGVTGELFF. In DNA, the CDR3 is TGTGCCAGCAGTTACTCGGCAGGGGTCACCGGGGAGCTGTTTTTT.

This clonotype was seen ten or more times. The V call is TRBV6-2 or TRBV6-3, the J call TRBJ1-1; 9 nucleotides line up with TRBD1. Germline-derived CDR1 and CDR2 are MNHEY and SVGEGT. CDR3 length equals 15 residues. Trimming removed 2 bases from V and 4 bases from J; junction bases left unmatched: 5. CDR3 loop: CASSYDRTGATEAFF. As DNA, the CDR3 is TGTGCCAGCAGTTACGATAGGACAGGGGCCACTGAAGCTTTCTTT.

This clonotype was picked up many times. This chain links TRBV6-2 or TRBV6-3 with TRBJ2-1; D ambiguous. The CDR3 covers 14 residues. In germline, CDR1 is MNHEY, CDR2 SVGEGT. Deletions cut 2 bases from V and 7 bases from J, with 12 bases between. The CDR3 loop reads CASSYVLPSNEQFF. CDR3 sequence (DNA): TGTGCCAGCAGTTACGTACTCCCCTCGAATGAGCAGTTCTTC.